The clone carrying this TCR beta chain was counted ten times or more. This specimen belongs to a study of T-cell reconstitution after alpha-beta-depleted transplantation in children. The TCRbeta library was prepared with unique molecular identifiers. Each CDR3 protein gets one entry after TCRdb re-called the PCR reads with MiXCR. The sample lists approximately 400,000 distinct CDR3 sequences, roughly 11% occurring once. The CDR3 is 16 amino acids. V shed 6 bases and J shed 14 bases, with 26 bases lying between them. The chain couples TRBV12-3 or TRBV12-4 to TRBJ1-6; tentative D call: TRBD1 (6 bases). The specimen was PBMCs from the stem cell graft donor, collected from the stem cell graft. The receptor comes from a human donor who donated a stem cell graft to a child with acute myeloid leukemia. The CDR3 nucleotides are TGTGCCAGCAGCTTCCTCCCCTCGGGGGGCGAATTCACCCTCCACTTT. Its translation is CASSFLPSGGEFTLHF.